Sequencing of this TCR beta chain was carried out in a study of graft-versus-host responses after intestinal transplantation (dated by TCRdb to the early 2020s). In terms of the full investigation: The transplants that recipients received were multivisceral, liver-intestinal, or isolated intestinal. Every recipient was given anti-thymocyte globulin induction, then maintenance tacrolimus and steroids for 2 to 3 years. After intestinal transplantation, graft-versus-host and host-versus-graft alloreactive T cell clones in the graft, circulation and bone marrow were tracked using bulk TCR-beta CDR3 sequencing. To identify alloreactive clones, pre-transplant mixed lymphocyte reaction products were sequenced and compared with unstimulated pre-transplant donor and recipient T cells. The cohort enrolled 20 to 25 intestinal transplant recipients, one of whom was a retransplant, and a few patients without pretransplant specimens were excluded. Donor T cell macrochimerism was defined as a peak of at least 4% donor T cells among recipient peripheral blood mononuclear cells. Samples from a few later patients were sequenced in-house on an Illumina MiSeq with MiXCR processing rather than by the commercial service. General study outcomes and caveats: Early after transplant, declines in HvG clones were associated with peak levels of circulating GvH clones. High GvH to HvG T cell clonal ratios were observed in the allografts of patients with donor T cell macrochimerism. GvH clones were detected in recipient bone marrow, and some of these GvH clones were observed earlier in ileal mucosa or blood, consistent with an intestinal mucosal origin. Conclusions were limited by the relatively low number and heterogeneity of intestinal transplant patients.

Receptor amplification or capture employed the immunoSEQ multiplex PCR assay. For most patients, genomic DNA was isolated with the Qiagen DNeasy Blood and Tissue Kit and sent frozen to Adaptive Biotechnologies for TCR sequencing. Adaptive Biotechnologies carried out high-throughput TCR-beta CDR3 sequencing of genomic DNA for most patients. Regarding the original processing steps: Adaptive's ImmunoSEQ software supplied the TCR sequencing data for 15 to 20 patients, while MiXCR and VDJtools were used to process three other patients. CD4 versus CD8 sorting errors were corrected by removing sequences found in both subsets at a frequency ratio below 5:1. Because the origin of CDR3 nucleotide sequences shared between donor and recipient could not be assigned, those sequences were removed. To count as alloreactive, a clone needed at least 2-fold expansion over unstimulated cells and a minimum CFSE-low frequency of 0.002% (template counts) or 0.001% (read counts). A clone was considered mappable if detected in the sequenced pre-transplant spleen, lymph node, or MLR CFSE-low populations of the donor or recipient. The cumulative frequency of alloreactive clones was calculated as a percentage of all sequences, weighted by copy number. Drawn from immuneACCESS, this table holds only the in-frame rearrangements with V and J called that TCRdb kept. Clones are partly lost; checked studies trace under half to an unresolved V gene and leave the rest unexplained. That table furnishes V, J and clone size, whereas the DNA furnished D and trimming. Within this sample are about 120,000 clones, with about nine tenths of them counted one time only. Under 0.2% of the sample is held by the ten biggest clonotypes.

Of note for this clone: Its antigen is not yet known. No base quality information exists; no much larger clone differs at one position.

The time point tag for this specimen amounts to: cells obtained before transplantation from donor or recipient. CD3+CD4+ and CD3+CD8+ populations were FACS-sorted from unstimulated pre-transplant donor and recipient cells taken from spleen or lymph nodes. V trim: 0 bases; J trim: 5 bases; unmatched bases: 2. The CDR3 measures 15 amino acids from cysteine to phenylalanine. Only the CDR3 portion is preserved as DNA: 45 bases, with reading frame beginning at the first base. CDR1 MNHEY and CDR2 SVGAGI are derived from the germline V gene. Specimen: unstimulated CD4+ T cells sorted from spleen or lymph node cells, collected before intestinal transplant. The sequence was collected from a human donor who received an intestinal transplant. The chain couples TRBV6-5 to TRBJ2-5, and 11 junctional nucleotides match TRBD1. The CDR3 region has the sequence CASSYSGTGGETQYF. The DNA sequence reads TGTGCCAGCAGTTACTCGGGGACAGGGGGTGAGACCCAGTACTTC.